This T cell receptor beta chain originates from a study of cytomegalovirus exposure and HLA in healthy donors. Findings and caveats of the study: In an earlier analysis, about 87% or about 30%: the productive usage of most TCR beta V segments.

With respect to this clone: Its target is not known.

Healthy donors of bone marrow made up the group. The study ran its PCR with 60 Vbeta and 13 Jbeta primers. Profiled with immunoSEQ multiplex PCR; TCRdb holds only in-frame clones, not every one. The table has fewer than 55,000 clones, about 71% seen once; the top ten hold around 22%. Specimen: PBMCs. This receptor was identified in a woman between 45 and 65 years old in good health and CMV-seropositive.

CDR3 protein: CASSPRGGGSGANVLTF. CDR3 DNA sequence: TGTGCCAGCAGCCCGCGTGGGGGCGGGTCTGGGGCCAACGTCCTGACTTTC. This chain links TRBV28 with TRBJ2-6, with D possibly matching TRBD1 (6 bases). The germline gives CDR1 MDHEN, CDR2 SYDVKM. This CDR3 is built from 17 residues. V dropped 6 bases and J dropped 1 base, with 16 bases sitting between them. The full variable domain, with the rest looked up from reference TRBV28 and TRBJ2-6, is DVKVTQSSRYLVKRTGEKVFLECVQDMDHENMFWYRQDPGLGLRLIYFSYDVKMKEKGDIPEGYSVSREKKERFSLILESASTNQTSMYLCASSPRGGGSGANVLTFGAGSRLTVL.